The clone carrying this TCR beta chain was found a few times. CDR1 is SEHNR and CDR2 is FQNEAQ in the germline V gene (reference sequence). Trimming stripped 7 bases from V and 1 base from J, with 10 bases between. The CDR3 runs 13 residues. The data were obtained in a study of cytomegalovirus exposure and HLA in healthy donors. Vbeta (60) and Jbeta (13) primers were used in the PCR. Profiled with immunoSEQ multiplex PCR; TCRdb holds only in-frame clones, not every one. The repertoire includes under 150,000 clones, about 75% of them detected once, and approximately 4% sits in the top ten. This TCR was recovered from a young man in good health and CMV-seronegative. Sequencing was done on a sample of PBMCs. J is TRBJ1-1 and V is TRBV7-9; perhaps TRBD1 as D (6 bases). This CDR3 is CASTVQGNTEAFF. The CDR3 DNA reads TGTGCCAGCACCGTACAGGGGAACACTGAAGCTTTCTTT.